This TCR beta chain was sequenced in a study of blood T cells in healthy people across ages. Primers used in a second PCR of about 6 to 11 cycles were a sample-barcoded 5' primer and a J-beta primer mix. A template-switch adaptor with 12 random nucleotides tagged each cDNA molecule. Every sample returned 3 million or more CDR3-containing paired-end reads. TCRdb redid the calling of the 5' RACE reads with MiXCR, one entry per CDR3 protein. The table has around 1.5 million distinct CDR3 sequences, approximately 63% seen once. The CDR3 is 15 amino acids. Deletions cut 3 bases from V and 10 bases from J, with 19 bases between. Looked up from germline, CDR1 is SEHNR and CDR2 is FQNEAQ (reference sequence).

This rearrangement joins TRBV7-9 to TRBJ2-1; maybe TRBD1 (5 bases). Sequenced: blood. The source is a man younger than 35 in good health. The CDR3 sequence is CASSLHKGAGYEQFF. The CDR3 coding sequence is TGTGCCAGCAGCTTGCACAAAGGGGCAGGGTACGAGCAGTTCTTC. The full variable domain, completed using reference TRBV7-9 and TRBJ2-1, is DTGVSQNPRHKITKRGQNVTFRCDPISEHNRLYWYRQTLGQGPEFLTYFQNEAQLEKSRLLSDRFSAERPKGSFSTLEIQRTEQGDSAMYLCASSLHKGAGYEQFFGPGTRLTVL.